The 10 T cell receptor beta chains presented below share a single source sample, sequenced in a study of Ad26.COV2.S vaccination and SARS-CoV-2 variants. The method was immunoSEQ multiplex PCR; TCRdb's version includes in-frame clones alone and lacks a portion of them. The repertoire holds about 350,000 clones, with 80% to 90% as singletons. Treatment here: about 20 received Ad26.COV2.S at low or high dose, single or two shots; 5 received placebo; per-sample allocation not given. The samples were gathered on day 63 after the first injection of vaccine or placebo. Material: peripheral blood, obtained in a trial of Ad26.COV2.S vaccine versus placebo. These TCRs come from a person between 18 and 60 years old who received the Ad26.COV2.S COVID-19 vaccine or a placebo.

This clone is a singleton in its sample. The chain recombines TRBV30 with TRBJ1-2, with 11 bases lining up with TRBD1. The ends lost 3 bases at V and 4 bases at J; junction bases unmatched: 4. The V gene's germline CDR1 is GTSNPN and CDR2 SVGIG (reference sequence). This CDR3 contains 14 residues. The CDR3 sequence: CAWSWTGGGYGYTF. The CDR3, as DNA: TGTGCCTGGAGCTGGACAGGGGGCGGCTATGGCTACACCTTC. Variable domain in full (rest from reference TRBV30 and TRBJ1-2): SQTIHQWPATLVQPVGSPLSLECTVEGTSNPNLYWYRQAAGRGLQLLFYSVGIGQISSEVPQNLSASRPQDRQFILSSKKLLLSDSGFYLCAWSWTGGGYGYTFGSGTRLTVV.

The chain uses TRBV2 and TRBJ1-2; 8 nucleotides match TRBD1. This CDR3 is built from 12 residues. From germline, CDR1 is SNHLY and CDR2 FYNNEI. With V trimmed by 6 bases and J by 5 bases, 2 bases remained unmatched. The CDR3 loop is CASRNRGYGYTF. The CDR3 DNA sequence: TGTGCCAGCAGAAACAGGGGGTATGGCTACACCTTC. The variable domain in full, completed from reference TRBV2 and TRBJ1-2, reads EPEVTQTPSHQVTQMGQEVILRCVPISNHLYFYWYRQILGQKVEFLVSFYNNEISEKSEIFDDQFSVERPDGSNFTLKIRSTKLEDSAMYFCASRNRGYGYTFGSGTRLTVV.

This clone has more than one count but fewer than ten. The chain joins TRBV6-5 to TRBJ1-3; the D gene is possibly TRBD1 (6 bases). The V gene lost 6 bases and the J gene lost 5 bases, with 17 bases spanning the gap. Germline CDR1 and CDR2: MNHEY and SVGAGI. The CDR3 spans 15 residues. For the CDR3, the DNA is TGTGCCAGCAGCCCCCCGGGGGGGCGGAGAAACACCATATATTTT. Translation: CASSPPGGRRNTIYF.

In this sample, this clone turned up a few times. The chain has TRBV4-3 and TRBJ2-1; D is unresolved. The CDR3 is 15 residues long. CDR1 is LGHNA and CDR2 is YSLEER in the germline V gene. Trimming took 4 bases from V and 1 from J, leaving 11 bases between them. CDR3 in DNA: TGCGCCAGCAGCCTATGGAGAGGATCCTACAATGAGCAGTTCTTC. This encodes CASSLWRGSYNEQFF.

This sequence joins TRBV19 and TRBJ1-2, with TRBD1 identical over 8 bases. CDR1 is LNHDA and CDR2 is SQIVND in the germline V gene (reference sequence). The CDR3 is 15 residues long. Unmatched junction bases numbered 8, after V lost 4 bases and J lost 4 bases. DNA of the CDR3: TGTGCCAGTAGTAACTCCAGGGGGCGGATCTATGGCTACACCTTC. Residues: CASSNSRGRIYGYTF.

This rearrangement joins TRBV19 to TRBJ1-1, with 7 nucleotides matching TRBD1. CDR1 and CDR2 (germline): LNHDA, SQIVND (reference sequence). The V segment lost 5 bases and the J segment 4 bases; nucleotides outside the gene matches: 4. The CDR3 totals 13 residues. The CDR3 DNA reads as TGTGCCAGTAGTGTAACAGGGGCCACTGAAGCTTTCTTT. Residues: CASSVTGATEAFF.

The chain couples TRBV6-4 to TRBJ2-5; 11 bases match TRBD1. V trimming: 2 bases; J trimming: 4 bases; junction bases outside the gene matches: 0. Per germline, CDR1 MRHNA and CDR2 SNTAGT. This CDR3 has 14 amino acids. The CDR3 is CASSDGQGAETQYF. The CDR3 nucleotides read TGTGCCAGCAGTGACGGACAGGGGGCAGAGACCCAGTACTTC.

With regard to this clone: Other DNA sequences from this sample encode an identical CDR3 as well. The chain combines TRBV5-1 with TRBJ2-1, with D perhaps matching TRBD1 (6 bases). The CDR3 runs to 15 residues. Looked up from germline, CDR1 is SGHRS and CDR2 is YFSETQ. Trimming took off 1 base at V and 1 base at J, with 9 bases between the two ends. The CDR3 reads CASSLRQGSYNEQFF. In DNA form, the CDR3 reads TGCGCCAGCAGCTTGAGGCAGGGGTCCTACAATGAGCAGTTCTTC.

The rearrangement uses TRBV1 and TRBJ2-7. TRBV1 is termed a pseudogene. The length of the CDR3 is 13 residues. CDR3 residues: CTSSPGTSYEQYF. The CDR3 DNA reads as TGCACCAGCAGCCCGGGGACCTCCTACGAGCAGTACTTC.

This clone was detected only once. V and J are TRBV25-1 and TRBJ1-4; D is unresolved. Germline V gene data show CDR1 as MGHDK and CDR2 as SYGVNS. The CDR3 totals 16 residues. The V gene lost 3 bases and the J gene lost 7 bases, with 18 bases spanning the gap. For the CDR3, the DNA is TGTGCCAGCAGTGATAGTATGCGATCACGGGCTGAAAAACTGTTTTTT. Translated: CASSDSMRSRAEKLFF.